These T cell receptor beta chains were read from a single sample in a study of shared clonotypes between healthy human individuals. The method was immunoSEQ multiplex PCR; TCRdb's version includes in-frame clones alone and lacks a portion of them. The sample consists of more than 2 million clones, approximately 94% of them appearing once. Sequencing used naive CD4+ T cells sorted from blood. The receptors come from a man aged 18 to 29 in good health. CDR3s include the opening cysteine and the closing phenylalanine or tryptophan. Fields, in order: J gene, V gene, D gene, clone size, CDR3 protein, CDR3 DNA. The D gene is left open where the match is weak. Some rows mark clone size as missing; the rest say once, few, many or name a class of expanded clone.

TRBJ2-5 | TRBV7-6 | TRBD2 | - | CASSLAGLALQETQYF | TGTGCCAGCAGCTTAGCGGGACTAGCACTCCAAGAGACCCAGTACTTC
TRBJ1-2 | TRBV6-5 | - | - | CASSYGDNYGYTF | TGTGCCAGCAGTTACGGGGACAACTATGGCTACACCTTC
TRBJ1-5 | TRBV18 | - | - | CASSPGTEPQHF | TGTGCCAGCTCACCAGGAACGGAGCCCCAGCATTTT
TRBJ2-6 | TRBV5-6 | - | once | CASSYNQRPPSGANVLTF | TGTGCCAGCAGCTATAACCAGCGGCCTCCTTCTGGGGCCAACGTCCTGACTTTC
TRBJ2-3 | TRBV11-2 | TRBD2 | - | CASSQQGLAGGSDTQYF | TGTGCCAGCAGCCAACAAGGACTAGCGGGGGGTTCAGATACGCAGTATTTT
TRBJ2-2 | TRBV28 | TRBD2 | - | CASSPRTSGTYTGELFF | TGTGCCAGCAGTCCGCGGACTAGCGGGACCTACACCGGGGAGCTGTTTTTT
TRBJ2-3 | TRBV28 | - | many | CATSVARLPITQYF | TGTGCCACCAGCGTAGCGCGCCTTCCCATTACGCAGTATTTT
TRBJ1-4 | TRBV5-6 | TRBD1 | - | CASSSNSGNRGLDEKLFF | TGTGCCAGCAGCTCCAACAGCGGTAACAGGGGTTTGGATGAAAAACTGTTTTTT
TRBJ2-1 | TRBV27 | - | - | CASSTNPHRSTYNEQFF | TGTGCCAGCAGTACCAACCCCCACCGGAGTACCTACAATGAGCAGTTCTTC
TRBJ2-7 | TRBV18 | TRBD1 | - | CASSPGTWTGYEQYF | TGTGCCAGCTCACCCGGTACCTGGACAGGGTACGAGCAGTACTTC
TRBJ1-2 | TRBV30 | - | - | CAWGTGGSSSYGYTF | TGTGCCTGGGGGACGGGTGGGTCGAGCTCGTATGGCTACACCTTC
TRBJ1-6 | TRBV5-4 | - | - | CASSLAMTSNSPLHF | TGTGCCAGCAGCTTGGCCATGACAAGTAATTCACCCCTCCACTTT
TRBJ2-3 | TRBV19 | TRBD2 | once | CASSIMASGSWIADTQYF | TGTGCCAGTAGTATAATGGCTAGCGGGAGTTGGATCGCAGATACGCAGTATTTT
TRBJ1-1 | TRBV6-5 | - | - | CASSYEGVRNTEAFF | TGTGCCAGCAGTTACGAGGGGGTCAGGAACACTGAAGCTTTCTTT
TRBJ1-1 | TRBV7-2 | - | - | CASSFGDTLNTEAFF | TGTGCCAGCAGCTTTGGGGATACCTTGAACACTGAAGCTTTCTTT
TRBJ2-7 | TRBV5-6 | - | - | CASSYDSRPISYEQYF | TGTGCCAGCAGCTACGACAGCCGGCCAATCTCCTACGAGCAGTACTTC
TRBJ2-7 | TRBV28 | - | - | CASSVQPSLEQYF | TGTGCCAGCAGTGTCCAGCCTTCCTTGGAGCAGTACTTC
TRBJ2-3 | TRBV25-1 | - | - | CASAYGQGTDTQYF | TGTGCCAGCGCATATGGGCAGGGCACAGATACGCAGTATTTT
TRBJ2-2 | TRBV4-3 | - | - | CASSPFQSGQNTGELFF | TGCGCCAGCAGCCCATTCCAGAGCGGGCAGAACACCGGGGAGCTGTTTTTT
TRBJ2-5 | TRBV30 | TRBD2 | - | CAWTGLVQETQYF | TGTGCCTGGACCGGACTAGTACAAGAGACCCAGTACTTC
TRBJ1-2 | TRBV6-5 | - | - | CASRTGTKGGYTF | TGTGCCAGCAGGACCGGGACAAAAGGAGGCTACACCTTC
TRBJ2-2 | TRBV10-3 | - | - | CATRGGAGTGELFF | TGTGCCACCCGCGGGGGCGCCGGAACCGGGGAGCTGTTTTTT
TRBJ2-2 | TRBV5-6 | TRBD1 | - | CASSPDRGFGELFF | TGTGCCAGCAGCCCGGACAGGGGGTTCGGGGAGCTGTTTTTT
TRBJ1-3 | TRBV5-6 | TRBD1 | - | CASSGRDRGNTIYF | TGTGCCAGCAGCGGACGGGACAGAGGAAACACCATATATTTT
TRBJ1-1 | TRBV5-8 | - | - | CASSLSRVNTEAFF | TGTGCCAGCAGCTTGTCCAGGGTGAACACTGAAGCTTTCTTT
TRBJ2-7 | TRBV4-2 | - | - | CASSLTVAGTYYEQYF | TGTGCCAGCAGTCTAACCGTGGCAGGGACATACTACGAGCAGTACTTC
TRBJ2-7 | TRBV10-3 | - | - | CAILRAGNPWDEQYF | TGTGCCATCCTAAGGGCGGGGAACCCCTGGGACGAGCAGTACTTC
TRBJ1-1 | TRBV10-3 | - | - | CAITQDTFNTEAFF | TGTGCCATCACCCAGGACACATTTAACACTGAAGCTTTCTTT
TRBJ1-2 | TRBV5-6 | - | - | CASSLSRTARQLYGYTF | TGTGCCAGCAGCTTGTCCCGGACAGCTCGACAACTCTATGGCTACACCTTC
TRBJ1-1 | TRBV6-6 | TRBD1 | - | CASRDRGGTEAFF | TGTGCCAGCAGGGACAGGGGGGGAACTGAAGCTTTCTTT
TRBJ2-2 | TRBV5-1 | TRBD2 | - | CASSTGGINTGELFF | TGCGCCAGCAGCACGGGGGGAATAAACACCGGGGAGCTGTTTTTT
TRBJ2-2 | TRBV25-1 | TRBD1 | - | CASSELGQGYTGELFF | TGTGCCAGCAGTGAATTGGGACAGGGCTACACCGGGGAGCTGTTTTTT
TRBJ1-1 | TRBV9 | - | - | CASSVEPENTEAFF | TGTGCCAGCAGCGTAGAGCCAGAAAACACTGAAGCTTTCTTT
TRBJ2-1 | TRBV7-2 | TRBD2 | - | CASSALAGYNEQFF | TGTGCCAGCAGTGCACTAGCGGGGTACAATGAGCAGTTCTTC
TRBJ1-3 | TRBV14 | - | - | CASSQDTGLGNTIYF | TGTGCCAGCAGCCAAGACACAGGCCTTGGAAACACCATATATTTT